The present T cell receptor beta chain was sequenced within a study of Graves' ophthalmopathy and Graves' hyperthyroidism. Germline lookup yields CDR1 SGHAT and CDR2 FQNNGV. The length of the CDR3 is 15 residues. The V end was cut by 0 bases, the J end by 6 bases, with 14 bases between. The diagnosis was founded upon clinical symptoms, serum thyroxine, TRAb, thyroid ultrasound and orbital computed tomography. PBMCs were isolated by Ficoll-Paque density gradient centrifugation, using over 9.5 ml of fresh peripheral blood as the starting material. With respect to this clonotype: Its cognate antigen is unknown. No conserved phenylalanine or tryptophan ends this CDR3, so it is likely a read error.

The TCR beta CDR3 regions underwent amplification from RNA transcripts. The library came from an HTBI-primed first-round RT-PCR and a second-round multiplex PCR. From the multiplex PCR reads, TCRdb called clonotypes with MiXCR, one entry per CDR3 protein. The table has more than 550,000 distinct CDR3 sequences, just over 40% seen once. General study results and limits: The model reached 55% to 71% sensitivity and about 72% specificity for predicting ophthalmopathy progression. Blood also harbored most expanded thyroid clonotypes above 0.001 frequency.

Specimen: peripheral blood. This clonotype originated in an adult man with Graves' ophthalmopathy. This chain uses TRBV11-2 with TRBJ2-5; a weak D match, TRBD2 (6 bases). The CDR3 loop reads CASSLEGLGGKTQYS. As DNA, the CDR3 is TGTGCCAGCAGCTTAGAGGGCCTTGGGGGGAAGACCCAGTACTCC.